A selection of T cell receptor beta chains follows, all from one sample in a study of regulatory T cells in long-lasting Graves disease. TCRdb re-derived calls from the multiplex PCR reads in MiXCR, one entry per CDR3 protein. The sample consists of more than 350,000 distinct CDR3 sequences, 21% of them appearing once. The sequencing used peripheral blood mononuclear cells (PBMCs), collected when the disease was refractory, from a patient treated with antithyroid drugs. The origin of the receptors is a female donor with Graves disease. Both conserved end residues are part of each CDR3. The D gene is left open where the match is weak. Clone size is given for some rows only: seen once, a few or many times, or a class if the clone is expanded.

D,size,V,J,CDR3,DNA
.,.,TRBV4-2,TRBJ1-6,CASSQDPGVNNSPLHF,TGTGCCAGCAGCCAAGATCCAGGGGTGAATAATTCACCCCTCCACTTT
.,many,TRBV12-3/TRBV12-4,TRBJ1-5,CASTRGRYQPQHF,TGTGCCAGCACCCGGGGGAGGTATCAGCCCCAGCATTTT
TRBD1,.,TRBV7-9,TRBJ1-3,CASSSRSGGSGNTIYF,TGTGCCAGCAGCTCCAGATCAGGGGGCTCTGGAAACACCATATATTTT
.,.,TRBV19,TRBJ1-6,CASSTLEGNSPLHF,TGTGCCAGTAGTACCCTCGAGGGCAATTCACCCCTCCACTTT
.,.,TRBV28,TRBJ2-2,CASSPGSTNTGELFF,TGTGCCAGCAGTCCAGGATCAACGAACACCGGGGAGCTGTTTTTT
.,.,TRBV27,TRBJ1-5,CASSSGGWGGKQPQHF,TGTGCCAGCAGCAGCGGGGGGTGGGGGGGCAAGCAGCCCCAGCATTTT
.,many,TRBV28,TRBJ1-2,CASSKGVGNYGYTF,TGTGCCAGCAGCAAGGGGGTGGGGAACTATGGCTACACCTTC
.,few,TRBV7-8,TRBJ2-6,CASSLASRGSGANVLTF,TGTGCCAGCAGCTTAGCGTCCAGGGGCTCTGGGGCCAACGTCCTGACTTTC
.,few,TRBV28,TRBJ2-3,CASSFNGANTDTQYF,TGTGCCAGCAGTTTTAACGGCGCCAACACAGATACGCAGTATTTT
.,few,TRBV3-1,TRBJ1-3,CASSQLSVGGNTIYF,TGTGCCAGCAGCCAGCTAAGTGTGGGGGGAAACACCATATATTTT
.,many,TRBV28,TRBJ1-6,CASSLTGSYNSPLHF,TGTGCCAGCAGTTTAACCGGGTCCTATAATTCACCCCTCCACTTT
TRBD2,many,TRBV28,TRBJ2-7,CASSLGGASGTYEQYF,TGTGCCAGCAGTTTAGGAGGGGCTAGCGGGACCTACGAGCAGTACTTC
TRBD1,.,TRBV7-8,TRBJ2-2,CASRSDRAHPGELFF,TGTGCCAGCAGATCTGACAGGGCCCACCCCGGGGAGCTGTTTTTT
TRBD1,many,TRBV2,TRBJ2-7,CASSPSGQGLYEQYF,TGTGCCAGCAGCCCTTCGGGACAGGGGCTCTACGAGCAGTACTTC
TRBD2,once,TRBV20-1,TRBJ2-3,CSARLAATITDTQYF,TGCAGTGCGAGACTAGCGGCTACTATCACAGATACGCAGTATTTT
TRBD1,many,TRBV20-1,TRBJ1-1,CSASGGQRTEAFF,TGCAGTGCTAGCGGGGGACAGCGAACTGAAGCTTTCTTT
.,many,TRBV7-9,TRBJ1-1,CASTDDREEAFF,TGTGCCAGCACCGATGACAGAGAGGAGGCTTTCTTT
.,many,TRBV20-1,TRBJ2-1,CSAQGGPGSYNEQFF,TGCAGTGCCCAAGGAGGGCCGGGATCCTACAATGAGCAGTTCTTC
TRBD1,many,TRBV6-2/TRBV6-3,TRBJ2-2,CASSAGQGTNTGELFF,TGTGCCAGCAGTGCCGGACAGGGGACGAACACCGGGGAGCTGTTTTTT
TRBD2,.,TRBV10-3,TRBJ2-2,CAISETGTSETGELFF,TGTGCCATCAGTGAAACCGGGACTAGCGAGACCGGGGAGCTGTTTTTT
TRBD1,few,TRBV6-2/TRBV6-3,TRBJ2-7,CASRGTGTRDEQYF,TGTGCCAGCAGGGGGACAGGGACCCGGGACGAGCAGTACTTC
.,few,TRBV7-9,TRBJ2-7,CASSKDALEQYF,TGTGCCAGCAGCAAAGACGCGTTAGAGCAGTACTTC
.,once,TRBV9,TRBJ1-1,CASSGDSPEAFF,TGTGCCAGCAGCGGTGACTCCCCTGAAGCTTTCTTT
.,many,TRBV6-1,TRBJ2-7,CASSPNSDYEQYF,TGTGCCAGCAGTCCCAATAGCGACTACGAGCAGTACTTC
.,few,TRBV30,TRBJ2-2,CAWSVVTGLGGELFF,TGTGCCTGGAGTGTAGTCACAGGGCTCGGCGGGGAGCTGTTTTTT
TRBD2,few,TRBV6-1,TRBJ2-2,CASGRESYTGELFF,TGTGCCAGCGGGCGGGAGTCCTACACCGGGGAGCTGTTTTTT
TRBD1,many,TRBV30,TRBJ1-4,CAWSFARTGGKEKLFF,TGTGCCTGGAGTTTCGCGAGGACAGGGGGGAAAGAAAAACTGTTTTTT
TRBD1,.,TRBV27,TRBJ1-5,CASGRGGSQPQHF,TGTGCCAGCGGCAGGGGGGGAAGTCAGCCCCAGCATTTT
.,many,TRBV6-5,TRBJ2-5,CASSYSMRLGGETQYF,TGTGCCAGCAGTTACTCTATGAGGCTGGGAGGCGAGACCCAGTACTTC
.,many,TRBV6-1,TRBJ2-7,CASTRATGQTYEQYF,TGTGCCAGCACCCGAGCGACAGGACAAACCTACGAGCAGTACTTC
.,.,TRBV20-1,TRBJ2-7,CSASIPGPGAYEQYF,TGCAGTGCTTCTATTCCGGGACCCGGGGCCTACGAGCAGTACTTC
.,few,TRBV19,TRBJ2-5,CASSIGGGRETQYF,TGTGCCAGTAGTATCGGTGGAGGCCGAGAGACCCAGTACTTC
TRBD1,many,TRBV11-2,TRBJ1-2,CASSISPTGTTNYGYTF,TGTGCCAGCAGCATAAGCCCGACAGGGACCACTAACTATGGCTACACCTTC
.,.,TRBV20-1,TRBJ1-1,CSGSFNTEAFF,TGCAGTGGTAGTTTTAACACTGAAGCTTTCTTT
.,many,TRBV27,TRBJ2-3,CASSLGLTDTQYF,TGTGCCAGCAGTTTAGGTCTCACAGATACGCAGTATTTT
TRBD1,few,TRBV30,TRBJ1-6,CAGTGTGGSNSPLHF,TGTGCCGGGACGGGGACAGGGGGGAGTAATTCACCCCTCCACTTT
.,.,TRBV7-6,TRBJ2-7,CVSSRDRLGTYEQYF,TGTGTCAGCAGCCGGGACCGCCTCGGGACCTACGAGCAGTACTTC
TRBD1,.,TRBV28,TRBJ2-1,CASSIPDRDIFNEQFF,TGTGCCAGCAGTATCCCGGACAGGGACATCTTTAATGAGCAGTTCTTC
.,once,TRBV19,TRBJ1-6,CASSISRDNNSPLHF,TGTGCCAGTAGTATATCCCGGGACAACAATTCACCCCTCCACTTT
TRBD1,few,TRBV29-1,TRBJ2-1,CSEQGVREYNEQFF,TGCAGCGAACAGGGGGTTCGAGAGTACAATGAGCAGTTCTTC
TRBD1,many,TRBV2,TRBJ1-6,CASSQGQKTYNSPLHF,TGTGCCAGCAGTCAGGGACAGAAGACTTATAATTCACCCCTCCACTTT
TRBD1,.,TRBV20-1,TRBJ2-4,CSAVLRDRAMDIQYF,TGCAGTGCTGTCCTCCGGGACAGGGCGATGGACATTCAGTACTTC
.,few,TRBV7-9,TRBJ1-5,CASSSDLTVQPQHF,TGTGCCAGCAGCTCTGACCTAACGGTTCAGCCCCAGCATTTT
.,.,TRBV20-1,TRBJ2-7,CSASDRYAYEQYF,TGCAGTGCTAGTGACAGGTATGCCTACGAGCAGTACTTC
.,many,TRBV28,TRBJ2-5,CATRRGHHRETQYF,TGTGCCACCCGGAGAGGGCATCATCGGGAGACCCAGTACTTC
TRBD1,many,TRBV15,TRBJ2-5,CATSRLTGGETQYF,TGTGCCACCAGCCGACTGACAGGGGGTGAGACCCAGTACTTC
.,.,TRBV20-1,TRBJ2-7,CSAREAGAGAYEQYF,TGCAGTGCTAGAGAGGCAGGGGCGGGGGCCTACGAGCAGTACTTC
.,.,TRBV4-1,TRBJ1-1,CASRIGTINTEAFF,TGCGCCAGCCGAATCGGGACAATTAACACTGAAGCTTTCTTT
TRBD1,many,TRBV5-1,TRBJ1-1,CASSLAGTGDTEAFF,TGTGCCAGCAGTTTAGCCGGGACAGGGGACACTGAAGCTTTCTTT